This T cell receptor beta chain was found in a study of shared clonotypes between healthy human individuals. Repertoires were generated with immunoSEQ multiplex PCR, while TCRdb's copy carries only in-frame clones and drops some. The repertoire includes more than 500,000 clones, roughly 95% of them detected once, and nearly 0.065% sits in the top ten. The CDR3 sequence is 14 residues long. Deletions cut 4 bases from V and 1 base from J, with 10 bases between. From germline, CDR1 is MDHEN and CDR2 SYDVKM. The TCR comes from a woman younger than 45 in good health. Specimen: naive CD4+ T cells sorted from blood. The subset denotes: CD45RA+ positively selected. This chain joins TRBV28 and TRBJ1-1, with a weak D call TRBD1 (5 bases). CDR3 bases: TGTGCCAGCAGTTCCCCGGGGGGGAACACTGAAGCTTTCTTT. Encoded protein: CASSSPGGNTEAFF.